This T cell receptor beta chain was captured in a study of cytomegalovirus exposure and HLA in healthy donors. Study-level background: The 650 to 850 first-cohort repertoires and the roughly 130 validation repertoires shared the same platform, a later analysis reported.

Assay: immunoSEQ multiplex PCR; the TCRdb copy retains only in-frame clones and omits some. The repertoire holds approximately 65,000 clones, approximately 96% seen once, with about 4.5% in the top ten. Study results and limitations: Rarity held for most TCR sequences, but there were some public TCRs that occurred in many donors.

Germline loops: CDR1 MGHRA, CDR2 YSYEKL. The CDR3 runs 13 residues. Trimming removed 6 bases from V and 2 bases from J, with 7 bases in between. As to this clone: Its antigen is unknown.

The material sequenced was PBMCs. The clonotype was recovered from a woman under 30 in good health and CMV-seropositive. This rearrangement joins TRBV4-1 to TRBJ1-4, with D possibly being TRBD1 (5 bases). The chain's CDR3 is CASRGLTNEKLFF. CDR3 nucleotides: TGCGCCAGCAGGGGGCTGACTAATGAAAAACTGTTTTTT.